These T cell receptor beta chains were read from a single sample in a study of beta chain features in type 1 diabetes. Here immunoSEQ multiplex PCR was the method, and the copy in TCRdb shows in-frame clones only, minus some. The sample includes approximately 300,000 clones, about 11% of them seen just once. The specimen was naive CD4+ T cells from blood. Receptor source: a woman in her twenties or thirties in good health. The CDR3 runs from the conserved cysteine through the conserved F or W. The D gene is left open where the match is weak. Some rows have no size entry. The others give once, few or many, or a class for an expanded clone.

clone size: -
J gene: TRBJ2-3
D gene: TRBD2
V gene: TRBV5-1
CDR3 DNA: TGCGCCAGCAGCTTGGATCCAGCGGGAGCCACAGATACGCAGTATTTT
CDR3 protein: CASSLDPAGATDTQYF

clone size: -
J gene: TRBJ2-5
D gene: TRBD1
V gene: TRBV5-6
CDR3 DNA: TGTGCCAGCAGCCCGACAGGGGGTCGGGAGACCCAGTACTTC
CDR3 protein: CASSPTGGRETQYF

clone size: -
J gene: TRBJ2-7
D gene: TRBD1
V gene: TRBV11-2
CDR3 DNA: TGTGCCAGCAGAGGGACAGGGGACGAGCAGTACTTC
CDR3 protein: CASRGTGDEQYF

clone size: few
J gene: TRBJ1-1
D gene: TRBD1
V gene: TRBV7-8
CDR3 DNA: TGTGCCAGCAGCCCAGGGGGTAGAGCTTTCTTT
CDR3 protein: CASSPGGRAFF

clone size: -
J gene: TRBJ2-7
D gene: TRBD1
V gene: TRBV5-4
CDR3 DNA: TGTGCCAGCAGCTTGGGGGGACAGTCAACCTACGAGCAGTACTTC
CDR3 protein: CASSLGGQSTYEQYF

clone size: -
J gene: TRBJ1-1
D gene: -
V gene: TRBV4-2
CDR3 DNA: TGTGCCAGCAGCCAAGAAGCTTTTTCACTGACAGAAGCTTTCTTT
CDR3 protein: CASSQEAFSLTEAFF

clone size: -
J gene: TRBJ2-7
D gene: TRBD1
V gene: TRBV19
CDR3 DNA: TGTGCCAGTAGTCTTCGACAGGGGGCAGAGGAGCAGTACTTC
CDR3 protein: CASSLRQGAEEQYF

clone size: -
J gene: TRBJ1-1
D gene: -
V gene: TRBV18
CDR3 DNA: TGTGCCAGCTCTCCCGGGGGGGGCGTCACTGAAGCTTTCTTT
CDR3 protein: CASSPGGGVTEAFF

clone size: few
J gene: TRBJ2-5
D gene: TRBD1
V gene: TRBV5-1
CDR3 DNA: TGCGCCAGCAGCTTTGGACAGGGAACCCAAGAGACCCAGTACTTC
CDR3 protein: CASSFGQGTQETQYF

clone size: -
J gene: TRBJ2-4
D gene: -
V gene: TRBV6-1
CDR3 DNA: TGTGCCAGCAGAAAACAGGGTTTGGCCAAAAACATTCAGTACTTC
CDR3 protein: CASRKQGLAKNIQYF

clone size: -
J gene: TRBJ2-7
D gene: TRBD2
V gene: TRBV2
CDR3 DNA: TGTGCCACGACGCTAGCGGGCCTCACCTACGAGCAGTACTTC
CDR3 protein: CATTLAGLTYEQYF

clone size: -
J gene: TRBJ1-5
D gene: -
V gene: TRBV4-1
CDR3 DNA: TGCGCCAGCAGCCCGGGACTGCTCCGGCGCGGCAATCAGCCCCAGCATTTT
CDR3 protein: CASSPGLLRRGNQPQHF

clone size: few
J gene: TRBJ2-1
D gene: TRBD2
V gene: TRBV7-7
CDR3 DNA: TGTGCTAGCAGCTTAAATCTAGCGGCATACAATGAGCAGTTCTTC
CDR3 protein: CASSLNLAAYNEQFF

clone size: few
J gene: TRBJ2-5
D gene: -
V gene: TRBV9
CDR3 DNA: TGTGCCAGCAGCGGCCTATCTAGCGCTCAAGAGACCCAGTACTTC
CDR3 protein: CASSGLSSAQETQYF

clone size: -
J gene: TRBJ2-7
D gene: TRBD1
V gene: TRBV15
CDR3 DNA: TGTGCCACCAGCAGACTTGGGACAGGGAGGTCGGGCGAGCAGTACTTC
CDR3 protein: CATSRLGTGRSGEQYF

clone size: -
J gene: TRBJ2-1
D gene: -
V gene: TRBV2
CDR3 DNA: TGTGCCAGCACCCAAGAGGCCGGGGGGCTATACAATGAGCAGTTCTTC
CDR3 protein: CASTQEAGGLYNEQFF

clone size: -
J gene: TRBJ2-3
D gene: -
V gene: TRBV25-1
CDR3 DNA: TGTGCCAGCAGTGAATATGCGGGCAGCACAGATACGCAGTATTTT
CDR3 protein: CASSEYAGSTDTQYF

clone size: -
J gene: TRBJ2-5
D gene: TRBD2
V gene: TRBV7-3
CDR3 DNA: TGTGCCAGCAGCTCCGCTGGACTAGTCGGAGAGACCCAGTACTTC
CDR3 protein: CASSSAGLVGETQYF

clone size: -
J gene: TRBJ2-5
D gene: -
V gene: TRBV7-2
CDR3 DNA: TGTGCCAGCAGCAGTACAGGGAGACAAGAGACCCAGTACTTC
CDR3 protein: CASSSTGRQETQYF

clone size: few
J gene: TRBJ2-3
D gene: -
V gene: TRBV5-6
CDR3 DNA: TGTGCCAGCAGCCTACGCACCGGGGGCACAGATACGCAGTATTTT
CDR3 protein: CASSLRTGGTDTQYF

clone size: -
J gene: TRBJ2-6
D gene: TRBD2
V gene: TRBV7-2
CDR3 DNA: TGTGCCAGCAGCTCGGGAGGGACTGGGGCCAACGTCCTGACTTTC
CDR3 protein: CASSSGGTGANVLTF

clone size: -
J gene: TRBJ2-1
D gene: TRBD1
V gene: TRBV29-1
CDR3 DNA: TGCAGCGGGGATGCCGGGACAGGGGGCAACAATGAGCAGTTCTTC
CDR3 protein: CSGDAGTGGNNEQFF

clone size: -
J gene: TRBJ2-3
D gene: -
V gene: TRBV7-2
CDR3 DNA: TGTGCCAGCTTGAGGACAGTTGGAACCACAGATACGCAGTATTTT
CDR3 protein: CASLRTVGTTDTQYF

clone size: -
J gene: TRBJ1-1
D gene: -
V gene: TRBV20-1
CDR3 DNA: TGCAGTGCTGGCGCACTACCTGGAGCTTTCTTT
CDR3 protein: CSAGALPGAFF

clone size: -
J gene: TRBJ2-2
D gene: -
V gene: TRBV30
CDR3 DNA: TGTGCCTGCCTGTTGGGCGGCGGGACCACCGGGGAGCTGTTTTTT
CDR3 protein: CACLLGGGTTGELFF

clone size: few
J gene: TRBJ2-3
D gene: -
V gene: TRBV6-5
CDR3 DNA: TGTGCCAGCAGCCCAGTCGAGGGCGGCGATACGCAGTATTTT
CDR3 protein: CASSPVEGGDTQYF

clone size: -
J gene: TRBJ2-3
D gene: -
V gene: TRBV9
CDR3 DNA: TGTGCCAGCAGCGTAGGGGCGGGGTTGTCAGATACGCAGTATTTT
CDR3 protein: CASSVGAGLSDTQYF

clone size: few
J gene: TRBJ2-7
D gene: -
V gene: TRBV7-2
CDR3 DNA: TGTGCCAGCAGCTTCCCGGGGAACTACGAGCAGTACTTC
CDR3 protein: CASSFPGNYEQYF

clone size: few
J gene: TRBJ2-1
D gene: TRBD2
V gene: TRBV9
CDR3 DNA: TGTGCCAGCAGCGGAGGAGCGGGGACTGCCTACAATGAGCAGTTCTTC
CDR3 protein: CASSGGAGTAYNEQFF

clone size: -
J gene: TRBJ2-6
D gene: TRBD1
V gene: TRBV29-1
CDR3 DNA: TGCAGTATTTCGGACAGGGCCTCTGGGGCCAACGTCCTGACTTTC
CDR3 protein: CSISDRASGANVLTF

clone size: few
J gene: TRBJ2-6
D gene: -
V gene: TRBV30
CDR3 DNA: TGTGCCTGGAGTGGAGGCTCTGGGGCCAACGTCCTGACTTTC
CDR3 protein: CAWSGGSGANVLTF

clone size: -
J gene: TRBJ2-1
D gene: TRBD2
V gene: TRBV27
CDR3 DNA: TGTGCCAGCAGTTCGACGAGCGGGAGTTACTACAATGAGCAGTTCTTC
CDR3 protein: CASSSTSGSYYNEQFF

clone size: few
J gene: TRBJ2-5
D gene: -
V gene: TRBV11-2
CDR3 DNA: TGTGCCAGCAGCTTAGGGTGGGACTTCCAAGAGACCCAGTACTTC
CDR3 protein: CASSLGWDFQETQYF

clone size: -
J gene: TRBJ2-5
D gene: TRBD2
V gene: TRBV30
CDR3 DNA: TGTGCCTGGATGGGACTAGCGGGAGTACGAGGGGAGACCCAGTACTTC
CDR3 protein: CAWMGLAGVRGETQYF